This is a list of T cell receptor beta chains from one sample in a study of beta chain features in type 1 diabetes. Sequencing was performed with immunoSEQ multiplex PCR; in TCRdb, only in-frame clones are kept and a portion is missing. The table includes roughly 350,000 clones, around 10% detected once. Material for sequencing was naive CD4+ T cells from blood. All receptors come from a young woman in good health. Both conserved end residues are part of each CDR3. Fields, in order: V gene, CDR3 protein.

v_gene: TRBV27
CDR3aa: CASSLRRGIPYNEQFF

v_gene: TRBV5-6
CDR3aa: CASSLTGQGNTEAFF

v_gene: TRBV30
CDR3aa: CAWSVGGDEQYF

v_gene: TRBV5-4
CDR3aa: CASSFQAGVNEQFF

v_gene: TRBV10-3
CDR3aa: CAIGVAGLQETQYF

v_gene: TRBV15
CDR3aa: CATSREREWQFTQYF

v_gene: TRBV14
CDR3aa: CASSHTTAYEQYF

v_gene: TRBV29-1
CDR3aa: CSVGQGYGYTF

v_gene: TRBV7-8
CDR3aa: CASSISTDRIRNEQFF

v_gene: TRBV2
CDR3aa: CASSDEAVAGEHEQYF

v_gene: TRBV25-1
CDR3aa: CASSAASGAYNEQFF

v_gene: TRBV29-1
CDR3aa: CSVRLAGGSTDTQYF

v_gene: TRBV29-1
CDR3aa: CSVDGPGGYEQYF

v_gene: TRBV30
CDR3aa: CAWKRTGASTDTQYF

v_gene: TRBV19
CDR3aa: CASSGQSGQPQHF

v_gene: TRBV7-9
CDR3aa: CASSSGTGTYEQYF

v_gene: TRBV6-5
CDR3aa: CASSSGGITGELFF

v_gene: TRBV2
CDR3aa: CASRGQARVSGNTIYF

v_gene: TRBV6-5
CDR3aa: CASRLDRGAGNTIYF

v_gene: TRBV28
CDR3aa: CASSPYNEQFF

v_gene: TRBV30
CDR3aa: CAWETGANVLTF

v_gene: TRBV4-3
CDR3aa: CASSQGIGTAQNYGYTF

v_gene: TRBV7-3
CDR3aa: CASSLTARLAGSSTDTQYF

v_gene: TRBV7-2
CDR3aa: CASSFQRGPYEQYF

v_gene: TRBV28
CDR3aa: CASGSADTQYF

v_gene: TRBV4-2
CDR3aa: CASSQVYSGTSGTDTQYF

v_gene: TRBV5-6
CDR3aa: CASLLTDRAVAKNIQYF

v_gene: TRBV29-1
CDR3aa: CSVGQQETQYF

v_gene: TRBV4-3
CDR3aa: CASSQAPGDTGELFF

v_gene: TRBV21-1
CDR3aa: CASSRGTVTSGANVLTF

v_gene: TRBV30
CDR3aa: CAWSWGVSYEQYF

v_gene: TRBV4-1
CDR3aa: CASSQDGLAGEDEQFF

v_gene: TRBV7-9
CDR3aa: CASSRLASWDTGELFF

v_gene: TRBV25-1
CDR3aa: CASSDSPGGVNTEAFF

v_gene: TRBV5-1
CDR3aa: CASARDTVYNEQFF

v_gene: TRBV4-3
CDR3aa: CASSQGGSKSYEQYF

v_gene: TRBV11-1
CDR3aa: CASSLGLARYNEQFF

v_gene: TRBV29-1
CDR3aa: CSVAALAENEQFF

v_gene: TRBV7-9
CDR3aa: CASRSYGGTDTQYF

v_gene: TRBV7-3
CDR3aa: CASSSLQAASNTGELFF

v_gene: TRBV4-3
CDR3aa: CASSLGESGANVLTF

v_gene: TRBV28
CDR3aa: CASHRPGQGSPYEQYF

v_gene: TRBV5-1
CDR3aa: CASRESSQETQYF

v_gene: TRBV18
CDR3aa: CASSPGRYEQYF

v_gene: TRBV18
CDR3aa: CASSPSLAGTYEQYF

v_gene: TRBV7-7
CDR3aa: CASSRGLAGTNEQFF

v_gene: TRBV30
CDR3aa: CAWRPRGWDQPQHF

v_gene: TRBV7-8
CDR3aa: CASSKHSASYNEQFF

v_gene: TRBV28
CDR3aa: CASHLTGDQETQYF

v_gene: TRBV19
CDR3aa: CASSRGQIDEKLFF

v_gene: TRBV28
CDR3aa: CASSVRGRGDTQYF

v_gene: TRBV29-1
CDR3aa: CSVGSAGPPRATNEKLFF